The TCR beta chain described here comes from a study of identical twins. Regarding this clonotype: What it binds is not known.

A single record per CDR3 protein comes from TCRdb applying MiXCR to the 5' RACE reads. The table shows around 550,000 distinct CDR3 sequences, with approximately 14% occurring only once. This CDR3 comprises 16 residues. Germline CDR1 and CDR2: SGHNT and YYREEE (reference sequence). V shed 0 bases, J shed 7 bases, and the junction held 5 bases outside the gene matches. Notes on the study in general: Abundant beta clonotypes from cord blood bore fewer insertions; memory repertoires lacked this pattern. Weaker excess twin sharing was seen among beta out-of-frame sequences.

This sample also appeared in a second study, on yellow fever vaccine responses in identical twins. Per that paper: Each twin's T cell response to the vaccine was reported to look partly convergent and partly personalized.

The sequencing input was CD4+ T cells sorted from blood. The rearrangement uses TRBV5-4 and TRBJ2-2, with TRBD1 identical over 11 bases. The receptor comes from a woman in her late teens or twenties in good health. The CDR3 sequence is CASSLGDRGNDGELFF. As DNA, the CDR3 is TGTGCCAGCAGCTTGGGGGACAGGGGGAATGACGGGGAGCTGTTTTTT.